These T cell receptor beta chains were read from a single sample in a study of memory CD4+ T cells and cytomegalovirus serostatus. Using immunoSEQ multiplex PCR, the repertoire was profiled, and TCRdb retains in-frame clones only, with some absent. Found here are tens of thousands of clones, about 76% of them singletons; the top ten hold about 4.5%. Material for sequencing was memory CD4+ T cells from blood. The receptors derive from an adult in good health and CMV-seropositive. Each CDR3 is given with its conserved first and last residue. D genes are given only for firm matches. Clone size is not always given. Where it is, it says once, few, many or a class for expanded clones.

CDR3 length,J gene,clone size,V gene,D gene,CDR3 DNA,CDR3 protein
15,TRBJ2-1,few,TRBV5-4,TRBD2,TGTGCCAGCAGCTTAACTAGCGGCGGCTACAATGAGCAGTTCTTC,CASSLTSGGYNEQFF
15,TRBJ2-5,.,TRBV27,TRBD1,TGTGCCAGCAGTTCCTACGGACAGGGCCAAGAGACCCAGTACTTC,CASSSYGQGQETQYF
14,TRBJ2-7,once,TRBV2,.,TGTGCCAGCAGGATCAGACGGGACTCCTACGAGCAGTACTTC,CASRIRRDSYEQYF
15,TRBJ1-3,.,TRBV4-3,.,TGCGCCAGCAGCCAAGAATTGGGGCCCCGACTCACCATATATTTT,CASSQELGPRLTIYF
16,TRBJ2-1,.,TRBV5-6,.,TGTGCCAGCAGCTTGTTTGGTACTCCGGCCTACAATGAGCAGTTCTTC,CASSLFGTPAYNEQFF
15,TRBJ2-7,.,TRBV18,TRBD2,TGTGCCAGCTCACTAACGACTAGCGGGAACAACGAGCAGTACTTC,CASSLTTSGNNEQYF
13,TRBJ2-7,once,TRBV5-6,.,TGTGCCAGCAGCCGGGGGCAGGTCGTCGAGCAGTACTTC,CASSRGQVVEQYF
11,TRBJ1-2,.,TRBV30,.,TGTGCCTGGAATGAGGGGAATGGCTACACCTTC,CAWNEGNGYTF
15,TRBJ2-4,.,TRBV7-2,.,TGTGCCAGCAGCTCGATGGTGTCTGGCAAAAACATTCAGTACTTC,CASSSMVSGKNIQYF
16,TRBJ2-2,once,TRBV7-3,TRBD1,TGTGCCAGCAGCTCACAGGGGGCGACGAACACCGGGGAGCTGTTTTTT,CASSSQGATNTGELFF
13,TRBJ1-4,.,TRBV27,.,TGTGCCAGCAGATATCTCTTAGGTGAAAAACTGTTTTTT,CASRYLLGEKLFF
17,TRBJ2-5,.,TRBV4-2,TRBD2,TGTGCCAGCAGCCAAGAATGGTCGGGAGGGTCGGGGGAGACCCAGTACTTC,CASSQEWSGGSGETQYF
13,TRBJ1-1,.,TRBV14,.,TGTGCCAGCAGCAGAAACGGGAGGACTGAAGCTTTCTTT,CASSRNGRTEAFF
14,TRBJ1-4,.,TRBV2,TRBD1,TGTGCCAGCAGTGCGACAGGGGGCGGTGAAAAACTGTTTTTT,CASSATGGGEKLFF
18,TRBJ2-7,.,TRBV4-1,.,TGCGCCAGCAGCCAAGTGTTCTCCGGGACAAGACAAACCTACGAGCAGTACTTC,CASSQVFSGTRQTYEQYF
14,TRBJ2-7,.,TRBV5-1,.,TGCGCCAGCAGCCCCGGACTTGGGGGCTACGAGCAGTACTTC,CASSPGLGGYEQYF
12,TRBJ1-5,few,TRBV6-5,.,TGTGCCAGCAGTTCCTTTAATCAGCCCCAGCATTTT,CASSSFNQPQHF
16,TRBJ2-7,.,TRBV28,TRBD2,TGTGCCAGCAGTTTTTTCCTAGCGGGAGGTGCCTACGAGCAGTACTTC,CASSFFLAGGAYEQYF
15,TRBJ1-4,.,TRBV30,TRBD1,TGTGCCTGGACCCCAGGGGGGGGCGTTAGCGGAAAACTGTTTTTT,CAWTPGGGVSGKLFF
14,TRBJ1-2,.,TRBV7-2,.,TGTGCCAGCAGCTTAGCGGAGGGAGGCTATGGCTACACCTTC,CASSLAEGGYGYTF
12,TRBJ2-7,few,TRBV5-1,.,TGCGCCAGCAGCAGGGACGGCTACGAGCAGTACTTC,CASSRDGYEQYF
13,TRBJ2-1,.,TRBV29-1,TRBD1,TGCAGCGTTGATGGGACAGATAAGAATGAGCAGTTCTTC,CSVDGTDKNEQFF
16,TRBJ2-7,few,TRBV18,.,TGTGCCAGCTCACCGGGCGGGCGGAAGAGCTCCTACGAGCAGTACTTC,CASSPGGRKSSYEQYF
14,TRBJ2-5,once,TRBV1,.,TGCACCAGCAGCCAGATAGCCTTTCAAGAGACCCAGTACTTC,CTSSQIAFQETQYF
15,TRBJ1-6,.,TRBV5-1,TRBD1,TGCGCCAGCAGCTCACCGGACAGGGTGGGTTCACCCCTCCACTTT,CASSSPDRVGSPLHF
12,TRBJ1-1,.,TRBV28,TRBD1,TGTGCCACCTTCACGGACAGGGCTGAAGCTTTCTTT,CATFTDRAEAFF
15,TRBJ1-6,once,TRBV7-2,TRBD1,TGTGCCAGCAGCCGAACGGGGACAGGGGATCTACCCCTCCACTTT,CASSRTGTGDLPLHF
11,TRBJ2-7,.,TRBV2,.,TGTGCCAGCAACGGAAGGTATACGCAATACTTC,CASNGRYTQYF
16,TRBJ2-1,once,TRBV5-8,.,TGTGCCAGCAGCTTGTTTTGGGGGAGCTCCTACAATGAGCAGTTCTTC,CASSLFWGSSYNEQFF
11,TRBJ2-5,.,TRBV2,.,TGTGCCAGCAGGTCACAAGAGACCCAGTACTTC,CASRSQETQYF
15,TRBJ1-2,.,TRBV5-4,.,TGTGCCAGCAGCAGTCCTAGTACAGGGCCTTATGGCTACACCTTC,CASSSPSTGPYGYTF
13,TRBJ1-2,.,TRBV28,TRBD1,TGTGCCTATCGGGCGACAGGGGTGAATGGCTACACCTTC,CAYRATGVNGYTF
16,TRBJ2-5,once,TRBV5-1,TRBD1,TGCGCCAGCAGCTCCGGGACAGGGGACTACCAAGAGACCCAGTACTTC,CASSSGTGDYQETQYF
13,TRBJ1-5,.,TRBV28,TRBD1,TGTGCCAGCGGCTACGACAGGGGCCAGCCCCAGCATTTT,CASGYDRGQPQHF
15,TRBJ2-7,.,TRBV6-1,TRBD1,TGTGCCAGCAGTGAGGTTGACAGGGGAGAACCCGAGCAGTACTTC,CASSEVDRGEPEQYF
14,TRBJ2-4,.,TRBV7-2,.,TGTGCCAGCAGCTTGGCCGGGACTGCGAACATTCAGTACTTC,CASSLAGTANIQYF
16,TRBJ2-3,.,TRBV5-4,TRBD2,TGTGCCAGCAGCTTGGGGGCTAGCGGGGGGGCGGCTACGCAGTATTTT,CASSLGASGGAATQYF
16,TRBJ2-5,.,TRBV4-3,.,TGCGCCAGCAGCTCAGGCGCCGCGACAGGTCGGGAGGCCCAGTACTTC,CASSSGAATGREAQYF
15,TRBJ2-5,.,TRBV7-7,.,TGTGCTAGCAGTTCCCGACGGGAATCGTATGAGACCCAGTACTTC,CASSSRRESYETQYF
15,TRBJ2-2,.,TRBV18,.,TGTGCCAGCTCACCACAACAGCTGAACACCGGGGAGCTGTTTTTT,CASSPQQLNTGELFF
12,TRBJ2-3,.,TRBV28,.,TGTGCCAGCAGTTTAGGGTCAGATACGCAGTATTTT,CASSLGSDTQYF
15,TRBJ2-7,once,TRBV30,.,TGTGCCTGGACAAAGGCGGGACCCCCATTCGGCGAGCAGTACTTC,CAWTKAGPPFGEQYF
15,TRBJ2-1,.,TRBV5-5,TRBD2,TGTGCCAGCAGCCCCACTAGCGGGAGTATCGATGAGCAGTTCTTC,CASSPTSGSIDEQFF
14,TRBJ1-1,.,TRBV5-1,TRBD1,TGCGCCAGCAGCCCTTGGACAGGGGGCACTGAAGCTTTCTTT,CASSPWTGGTEAFF
13,TRBJ2-1,once,TRBV29-1,TRBD1,TGCAGCGGCCTCGGGACAGCGAGGCCGGAGCAGTTCTTC,CSGLGTARPEQFF
14,TRBJ2-4,.,TRBV19,TRBD1,TGTGCCACTTTGGACAGGGCAGGAGGAAACATTCAGTACTTC,CATLDRAGGNIQYF
13,TRBJ1-4,few,TRBV29-1,.,TGCAGCGTTGAAGTTAACAGGAATGAAAAACTGTTTTTT,CSVEVNRNEKLFF
12,TRBJ1-1,.,TRBV7-2,TRBD1,TGTGCCAGCAGCCGCGACAGGGGGCATGCTTTCTTT,CASSRDRGHAFF
14,TRBJ2-7,.,TRBV28,TRBD2,TGTGCCAGCAGTCGGCGGGAGCACTCCTACGAGCAGTACTTC,CASSRREHSYEQYF
15,TRBJ2-2,.,TRBV6-5,.,TGTGCCAGCAGTTATCCAACAGGACCCACCGGGGAGCTGTTTTTT,CASSYPTGPTGELFF
16,TRBJ2-7,.,TRBV7-2,.,TGTGCCAGCAGCTCCATCCCCCGCGGGAAGTCCTACGAGCAGTACTTC,CASSSIPRGKSYEQYF
15,TRBJ1-1,.,TRBV6-1,.,TGTGCCAGCAGTGTACACAGGGTTATGAACACTGAAGCTTTCTTT,CASSVHRVMNTEAFF
14,TRBJ2-2,medium-sized,TRBV28,.,TGTGCCAGCAACCCCCACAGGGAAGACGGGGAGCTGTTTTTT,CASNPHREDGELFF
13,TRBJ1-1,.,TRBV28,.,TGTGCCAGCAGTCCCGACACCTCGAGCCGACCTTTCTTT,CASSPDTSSRPFF
14,TRBJ1-4,few,TRBV5-4,TRBD1,TGTGCCAGCAGCTCGGGACAGTCTAATGAAAAACTGTTTTTT,CASSSGQSNEKLFF
15,TRBJ2-2,.,TRBV11-2,.,TGTGCCAGCAGCTTAGCGGGAGCGGAAACCGGGGAGCTGTTTTTT,CASSLAGAETGELFF
12,TRBJ2-1,.,TRBV10-3,.,TGTGCCATCAGTGAGCAAGGGAATGAGCAGTTCTTC,CAISEQGNEQFF
15,TRBJ1-3,.,TRBV2,TRBD1,TGTGCCAGCAGTGAAGCAGGGGGCGGGGGAAACACCATATATTTT,CASSEAGGGGNTIYF
15,TRBJ2-4,.,TRBV2,TRBD2,TGTGCCAGCACCGGGACTAGCCTAGCCAAAAACATTCAGTACTTC,CASTGTSLAKNIQYF